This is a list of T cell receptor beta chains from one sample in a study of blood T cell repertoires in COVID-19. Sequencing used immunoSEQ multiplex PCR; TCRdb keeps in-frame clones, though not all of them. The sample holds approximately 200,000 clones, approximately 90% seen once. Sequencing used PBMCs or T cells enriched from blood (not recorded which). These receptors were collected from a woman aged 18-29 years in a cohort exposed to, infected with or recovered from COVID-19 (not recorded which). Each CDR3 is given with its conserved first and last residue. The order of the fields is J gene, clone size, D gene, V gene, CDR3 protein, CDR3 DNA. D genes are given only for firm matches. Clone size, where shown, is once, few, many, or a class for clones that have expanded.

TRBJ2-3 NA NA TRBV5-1 CASSPGQEGDTQYF TGCGCCAGCAGCCCAGGGCAGGAGGGGGATACGCAGTATTTT
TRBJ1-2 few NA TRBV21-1 CASSDRGTPNYGYTF TGTGCCAGCAGCGACAGGGGGACCCCTAACTATGGCTACACCTTC
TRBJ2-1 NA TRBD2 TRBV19 CASSIGWVAGGSSYNEQFF TGTGCCAGTAGTATAGGTTGGGTAGCGGGAGGCTCGTCCTACAATGAGCAGTTCTTC
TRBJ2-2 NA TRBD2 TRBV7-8 CASSPRGWLAGDPGELFF TGTGCCAGCAGCCCAAGAGGTTGGCTAGCGGGAGACCCCGGGGAGCTGTTTTTT
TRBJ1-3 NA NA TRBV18 CASSPYQAQGNTIYF TGTGCCAGCTCACCTTACCAGGCCCAAGGAAACACCATATATTTT
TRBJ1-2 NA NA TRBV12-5 CASGLVVHSRGGAGDGYTF TGTGCTAGTGGTTTGGTTGTACACAGCAGGGGCGGTGCAGGGGATGGCTACACCTTC
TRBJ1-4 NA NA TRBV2 CASSENTGVGKLFF TGTGCCAGCAGTGAAAATACCGGGGTTGGAAAACTGTTTTTT
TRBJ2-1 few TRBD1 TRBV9 CASSVAGGNEQFF TGTGCCAGCAGCGTAGCAGGGGGCAATGAGCAGTTCTTC
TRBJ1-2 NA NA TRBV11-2 CASSFGGVHNYGYTF TGTGCCAGCAGCTTTGGGGGGGTTCACAACTATGGCTACACCTTC
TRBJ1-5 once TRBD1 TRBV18 CASSSTTGEGQPQHF TGTGCCAGCTCATCGACGACAGGGGAAGGGCAGCCCCAGCATTTT
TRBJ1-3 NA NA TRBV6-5 CASSWGRGGNTIYF TGTGCCAGCAGTTGGGGGAGGGGAGGAAACACCATATATTTT
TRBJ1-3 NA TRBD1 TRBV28 CASKGAFASGNTIYF TGTGCCAGCAAGGGGGCCTTCGCCTCTGGAAACACCATATATTTT
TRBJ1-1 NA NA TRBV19 CASSSQGDTEAFF TGTGCCAGTAGTTCACAGGGAGACACTGAAGCTTTCTTT
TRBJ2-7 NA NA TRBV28 CASSIPGSYEQYF TGTGCCAGCAGCATTCCGGGATCCTACGAGCAGTACTTC
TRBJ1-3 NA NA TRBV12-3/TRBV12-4 CASSQTGNTIYF TGTGCCAGCAGCCAGACTGGAAACACCATATATTTT
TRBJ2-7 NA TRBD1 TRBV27 CATAGTGAYEQYF TGTGCCACCGCCGGGACAGGGGCCTACGAGCAGTACTTC
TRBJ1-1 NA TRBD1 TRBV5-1 CASSLVRTGIRDTEAFF TGCGCCAGCAGCTTGGTGCGGACAGGGATTAGGGACACTGAAGCTTTCTTT
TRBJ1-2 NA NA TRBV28 CASSLGAANYGYTF TGTGCCAGCAGTTTAGGGGCAGCTAACTATGGCTACACCTTC
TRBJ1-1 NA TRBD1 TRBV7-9 CASSSPDRGKDTEAFF TGTGCCAGCAGCTCCCCGGACAGGGGGAAGGACACTGAAGCTTTCTTT
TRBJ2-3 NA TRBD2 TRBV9 CASSQGGSGRLTDTQYF TGTGCCAGCAGCCAAGGGGGCAGCGGGAGGTTGACAGATACGCAGTATTTT
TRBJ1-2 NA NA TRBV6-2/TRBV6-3 CASSYGQGNSYGYTF TGTGCCAGCAGTTACGGGCAGGGCAACTCCTATGGCTACACCTTC
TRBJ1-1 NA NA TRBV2 CASSEIDSRTEAFF TGTGCCAGCAGTGAGATTGACAGTCGCACTGAAGCTTTCTTT
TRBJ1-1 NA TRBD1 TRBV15 CATSSEIIQGKRTEAFF TGTGCCACCAGCAGCGAAATCATACAGGGGAAGAGGACTGAAGCTTTCTTT
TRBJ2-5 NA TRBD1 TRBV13 CASSFDRAQETQYF TGTGCCAGCAGCTTTGACAGGGCCCAAGAGACCCAGTACTTC